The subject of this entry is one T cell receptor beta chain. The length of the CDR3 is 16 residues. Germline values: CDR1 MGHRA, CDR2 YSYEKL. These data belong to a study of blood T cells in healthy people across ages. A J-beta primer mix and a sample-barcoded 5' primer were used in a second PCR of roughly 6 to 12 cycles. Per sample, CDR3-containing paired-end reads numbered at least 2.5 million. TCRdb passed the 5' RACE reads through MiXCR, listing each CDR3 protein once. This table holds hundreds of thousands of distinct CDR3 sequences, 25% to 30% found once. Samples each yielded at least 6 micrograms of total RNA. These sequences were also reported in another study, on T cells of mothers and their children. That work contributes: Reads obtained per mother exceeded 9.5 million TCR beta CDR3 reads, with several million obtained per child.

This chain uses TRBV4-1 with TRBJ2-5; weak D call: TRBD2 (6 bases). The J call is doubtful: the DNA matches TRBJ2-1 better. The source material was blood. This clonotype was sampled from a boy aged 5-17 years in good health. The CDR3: CASSPRGASSYNEQFF. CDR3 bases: TGCGCCAGCAGCCCTCGCGGGGCTAGCTCCTACAATGAGCAGTTCTTC.